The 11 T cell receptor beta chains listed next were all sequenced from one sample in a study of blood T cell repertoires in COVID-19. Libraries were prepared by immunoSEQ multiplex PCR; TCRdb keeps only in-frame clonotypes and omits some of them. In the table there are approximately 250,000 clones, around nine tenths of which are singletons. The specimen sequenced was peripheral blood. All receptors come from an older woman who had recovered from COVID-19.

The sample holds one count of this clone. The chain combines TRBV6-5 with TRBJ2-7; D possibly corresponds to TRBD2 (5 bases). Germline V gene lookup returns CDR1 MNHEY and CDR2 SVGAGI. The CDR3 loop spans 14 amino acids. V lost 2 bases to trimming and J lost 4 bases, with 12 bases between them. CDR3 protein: CASSYRLADYEQYF. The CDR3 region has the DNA TGTGCCAGCAGTTACCGCCTAGCAGATTACGAGCAGTACTTC.

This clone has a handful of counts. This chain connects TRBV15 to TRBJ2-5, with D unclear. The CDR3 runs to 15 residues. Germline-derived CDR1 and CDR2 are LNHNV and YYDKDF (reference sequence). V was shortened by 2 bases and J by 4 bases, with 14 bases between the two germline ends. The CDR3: CATSRQKREAETQYF. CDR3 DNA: TGTGCCACCAGCAGACAAAAAAGAGAGGCAGAGACCCAGTACTTC. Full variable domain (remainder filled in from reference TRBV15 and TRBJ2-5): DAMVIQNPRYQVTQFGKPVTLSCSQTLNHNVMYWYQQKSSQAPKLLFHYYDKDFNNEADTPDNFQSRRPNTSFCFLDIRSPGLGDTAMYLCATSRQKREAETQYFGPGTRLLVL.

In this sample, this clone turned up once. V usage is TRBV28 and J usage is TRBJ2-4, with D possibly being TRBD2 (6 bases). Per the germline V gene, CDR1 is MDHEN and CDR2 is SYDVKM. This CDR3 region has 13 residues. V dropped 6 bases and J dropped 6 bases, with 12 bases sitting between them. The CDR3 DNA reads TGTGCCAGCAGGATCGGGAGTATAAACATTCAGTACTTC. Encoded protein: CASRIGSINIQYF.

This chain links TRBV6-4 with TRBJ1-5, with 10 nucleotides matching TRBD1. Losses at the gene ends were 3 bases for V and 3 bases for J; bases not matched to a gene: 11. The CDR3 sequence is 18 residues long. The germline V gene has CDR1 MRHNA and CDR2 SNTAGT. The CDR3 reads CASSDGQGVRVVNQPQHF. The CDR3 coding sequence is TGTGCCAGCAGTGATGGACAGGGGGTGCGGGTGGTCAATCAGCCCCAGCATTTT.

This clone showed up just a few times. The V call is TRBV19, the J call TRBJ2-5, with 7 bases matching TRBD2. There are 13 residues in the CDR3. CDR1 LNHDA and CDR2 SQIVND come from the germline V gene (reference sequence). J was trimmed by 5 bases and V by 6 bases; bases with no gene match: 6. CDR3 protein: CASRAGVSETQYF. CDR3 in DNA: TGTGCCAGTAGGGCGGGGGTCTCGGAGACCCAGTACTTC.

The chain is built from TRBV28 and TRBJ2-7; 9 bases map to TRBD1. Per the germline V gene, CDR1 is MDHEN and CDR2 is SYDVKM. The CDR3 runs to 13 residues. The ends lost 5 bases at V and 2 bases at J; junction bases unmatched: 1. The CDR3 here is CASSTGGPYEQYF. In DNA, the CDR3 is TGTGCCAGCAGTACAGGGGGCCCCTACGAGCAGTACTTC.

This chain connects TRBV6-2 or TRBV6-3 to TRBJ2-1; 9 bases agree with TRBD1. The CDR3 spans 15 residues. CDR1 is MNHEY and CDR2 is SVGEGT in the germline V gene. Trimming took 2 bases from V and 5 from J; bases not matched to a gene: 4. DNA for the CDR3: TGTGCCAGCAGTTACGAGGGACAGGGAGACAATGAGCAGTTCTTC. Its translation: CASSYEGQGDNEQFF.

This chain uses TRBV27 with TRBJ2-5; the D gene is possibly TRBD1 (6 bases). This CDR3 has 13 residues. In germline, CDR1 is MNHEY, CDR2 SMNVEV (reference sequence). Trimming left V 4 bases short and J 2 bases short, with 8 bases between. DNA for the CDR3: TGTGCCAGCAGTTGGACAGCACAAGAGACCCAGTACTTC. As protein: CASSWTAQETQYF.

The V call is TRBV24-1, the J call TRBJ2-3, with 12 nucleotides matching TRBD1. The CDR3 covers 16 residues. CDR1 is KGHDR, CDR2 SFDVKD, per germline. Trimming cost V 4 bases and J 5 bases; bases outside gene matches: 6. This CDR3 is CATSDWGQGAGDTQYF. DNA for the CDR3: TGTGCCACCAGTGACTGGGGACAGGGGGCCGGAGATACGCAGTATTTT.

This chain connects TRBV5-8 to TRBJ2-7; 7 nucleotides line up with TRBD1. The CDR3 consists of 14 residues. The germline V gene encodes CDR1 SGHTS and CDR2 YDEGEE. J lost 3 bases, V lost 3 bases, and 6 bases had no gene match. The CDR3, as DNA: TGTGCCAGCAGCTCAACGACAGGGAACTACGAGCAGTACTTC. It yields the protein CASSSTTGNYEQYF.

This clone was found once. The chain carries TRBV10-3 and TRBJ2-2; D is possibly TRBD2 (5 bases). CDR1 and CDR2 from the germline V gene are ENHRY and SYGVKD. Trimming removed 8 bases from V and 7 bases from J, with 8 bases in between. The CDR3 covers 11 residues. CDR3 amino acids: CAIQAGGELFF. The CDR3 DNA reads TGTGCCATCCAGGCGGGCGGGGAGCTGTTTTTT.